The 4 T cell receptor beta chains given below trace back to one sample, sequenced in a study of response to subunit inactivated influenza vaccine (dated by TCRdb to the late 2010s). The library relied on RT-PCR. The reads were generated on an Illumina HiSeq 2500. TCRdb reworked the public reads: Q25 trimming with fastp, MiXCR clone assembly, productive beta chains retained. CDR3 protein duplicates are merged, each entry listing the most common genes and DNA. The sample yields 180,000 or so distinct CDR3 sequences; about 12% were counted once. Of the sample, approximately 30% falls within the top ten clones. These same records also appear under a second study, on T cells expressing NK-cell markers. The second study, in turn, reports: The TCR beta cDNA libraries were made using 5'RACE template switching, a step that added both a universal primer site and unique molecular identifiers.

The sample here was CD8+ T cells sorted from PBMCs, taken 11 to 12 days after vaccination. The receptors derive from a man in his fifties who received an inactivated influenza vaccine. Donor details come from another sample of the same person, matched by shared clones.

This clonotype was seen repeatedly, ten times or more. The chain combines TRBV10-3 with TRBJ2-7, with 8 positions matching TRBD1. The germline gives CDR1 ENHRY, CDR2 SYGVKD. Trimming took 0 bases from V and 3 from J; bases not matched to a gene: 7. The CDR3 totals 16 residues. DNA for the CDR3: TGTGCCATCAGTGAGTCCCAGGGGACAGGATTCTACGAGCAGTACTTC. Amino acids: CAISESQGTGFYEQYF.

The rearrangement links TRBV6-5 to TRBJ2-2, with D perhaps matching TRBD2 (5 bases). The CDR3 loop spans 12 amino acids. Germline V gives CDR1 MNHEY, CDR2 SVGAGI. Trimming removed 5 bases at V and 8 bases at J, with 9 bases between. CDR3 sequence: CASSTRTGELFF. The DNA of the CDR3 is TGTGCCAGCAGTACCCGGACTGGGGAGCTGTTTTTT.

This clonotype has just a few counts. This chain connects TRBV5-6 to TRBJ2-4; perhaps TRBD2 as D (5 bases). Per germline, CDR1 SGHDT and CDR2 YYEEEE. V was cut by 1 base and J by 7 bases, with 9 bases left in between. The CDR3 loop spans 13 amino acids. The CDR3 sequence is CASSLSRENIQYF. In DNA form, the CDR3 reads TGTGCCAGCAGCTTGTCAAGGGAGAACATTCAGTACTTC.

This sequence joins TRBV10-2 and TRBJ1-1; no reliable D call. The CDR3 length is 11 residues. Germline assignment: CDR1 WSHSY and CDR2 SAAADI. V was trimmed by 7 bases and J by 5 bases, leaving 8 bases between them. CDR3 residues: CASMGRTEAFF. The CDR3 coding sequence is TGCGCCAGCATGGGTAGGACTGAAGCTTTCTTT.